Detailed here is one T cell receptor beta chain. Other nucleotide sequences from this sample produce the same CDR3. It was about 0.3 ug DNA, around 30,000 T cell genomes, that went into each replicate PCR of unsorted PBMC. Ten immunoSEQ deep assay plates were used by the authors to sequence unsorted PBMC DNA. The assay was immunoSEQ multiplex PCR, and TCRdb's table has in-frame clones only and misses some. In the table there are about 490,000 clones, 76% of which are singletons. This sample is drawn from a study of shared clonotypes between healthy human individuals. Among the donors, all were Caucasian adults who lived in Nashville, Tennessee. CDR1 is SEHNR, CDR2 FQNEAQ, per germline (reference sequence). V was cut by 3 bases and J by 2 bases, with 10 bases left in between. The CDR3 totals 14 residues.

The source is a woman in her forties in good health. Some clones in this sample may be carry-over from other donors' samples. The chain carries TRBV7-9 and TRBJ2-5; D remains unclear. Sequences were obtained from PBMCs. CDR3 bases: TGTGCCAGCAGCTTCGGTACAGTACAAGAGACCCAGTACTTC. Translated, it gives CASSFGTVQETQYF. Combining the CDR3 with reference TRBV7-9 and TRBJ2-5 gives the whole variable domain DTGVSQNPRHKITKRGQNVTFRCDPISEHNRLYWYRQTLGQGPEFLTYFQNEAQLEKSRLLSDRFSAERPKGSFSTLEIQRTEQGDSAMYLCASSFGTVQETQYFGPGTRLLVL.